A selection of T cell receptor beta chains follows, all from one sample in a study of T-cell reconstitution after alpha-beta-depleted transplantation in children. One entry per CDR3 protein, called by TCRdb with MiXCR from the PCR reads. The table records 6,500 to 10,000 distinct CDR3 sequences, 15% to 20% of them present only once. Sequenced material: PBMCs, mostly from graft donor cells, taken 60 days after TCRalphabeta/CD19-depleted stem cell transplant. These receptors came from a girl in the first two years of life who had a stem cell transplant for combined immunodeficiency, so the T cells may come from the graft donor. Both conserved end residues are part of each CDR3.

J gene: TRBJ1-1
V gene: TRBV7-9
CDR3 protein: CASSFTAVMNTEAFF

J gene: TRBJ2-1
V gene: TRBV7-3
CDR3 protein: CASSSFGLAGNEQFF

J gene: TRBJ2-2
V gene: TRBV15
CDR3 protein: CATSRDYLGTGNTGELFF

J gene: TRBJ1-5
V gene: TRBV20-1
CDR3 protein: CSARDKGDQPQHF

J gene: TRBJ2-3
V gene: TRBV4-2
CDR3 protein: CASSQVIPGLAGGTDTQYF

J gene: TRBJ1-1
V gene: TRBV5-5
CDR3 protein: CASSLYSYSNTEAFF

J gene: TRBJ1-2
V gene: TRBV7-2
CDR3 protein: CASTNRGISYGYTF

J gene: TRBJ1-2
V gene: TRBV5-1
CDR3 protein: CASSLQGSDPAGGYTF

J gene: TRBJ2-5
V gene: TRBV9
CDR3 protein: CASSVGASFLLETQYF

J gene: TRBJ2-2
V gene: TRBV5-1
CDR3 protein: CASSFFTGDGELFF

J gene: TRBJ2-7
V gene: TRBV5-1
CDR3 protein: CASSLGRGSIHQQYF

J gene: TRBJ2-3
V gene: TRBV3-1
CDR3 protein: CASSQSRGSVADTQYF

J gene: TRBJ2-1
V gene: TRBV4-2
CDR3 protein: CASSQVLEGRRQIEQFF

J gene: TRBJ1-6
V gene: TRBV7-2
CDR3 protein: CASSLAPGATDSPLHF

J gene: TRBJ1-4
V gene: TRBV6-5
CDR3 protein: CASSYDRGGKLFF

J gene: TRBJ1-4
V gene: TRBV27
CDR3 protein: CASSLTVGNEKLFF

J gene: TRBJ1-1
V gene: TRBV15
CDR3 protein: CATSRLPPTEAFF

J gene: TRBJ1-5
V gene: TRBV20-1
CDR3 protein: CSARQQVYSNQPQHF

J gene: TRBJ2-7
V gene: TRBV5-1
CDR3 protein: CAPRVHEQYF

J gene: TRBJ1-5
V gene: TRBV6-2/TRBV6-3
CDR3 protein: CASTLSRGVRQPQHF

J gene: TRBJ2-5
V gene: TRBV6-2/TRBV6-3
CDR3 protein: CASSLRQGGETQYF

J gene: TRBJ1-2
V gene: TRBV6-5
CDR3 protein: CASSPPGGGYGYTF

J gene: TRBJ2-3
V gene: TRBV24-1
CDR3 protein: CATSDLIRTDTQYF